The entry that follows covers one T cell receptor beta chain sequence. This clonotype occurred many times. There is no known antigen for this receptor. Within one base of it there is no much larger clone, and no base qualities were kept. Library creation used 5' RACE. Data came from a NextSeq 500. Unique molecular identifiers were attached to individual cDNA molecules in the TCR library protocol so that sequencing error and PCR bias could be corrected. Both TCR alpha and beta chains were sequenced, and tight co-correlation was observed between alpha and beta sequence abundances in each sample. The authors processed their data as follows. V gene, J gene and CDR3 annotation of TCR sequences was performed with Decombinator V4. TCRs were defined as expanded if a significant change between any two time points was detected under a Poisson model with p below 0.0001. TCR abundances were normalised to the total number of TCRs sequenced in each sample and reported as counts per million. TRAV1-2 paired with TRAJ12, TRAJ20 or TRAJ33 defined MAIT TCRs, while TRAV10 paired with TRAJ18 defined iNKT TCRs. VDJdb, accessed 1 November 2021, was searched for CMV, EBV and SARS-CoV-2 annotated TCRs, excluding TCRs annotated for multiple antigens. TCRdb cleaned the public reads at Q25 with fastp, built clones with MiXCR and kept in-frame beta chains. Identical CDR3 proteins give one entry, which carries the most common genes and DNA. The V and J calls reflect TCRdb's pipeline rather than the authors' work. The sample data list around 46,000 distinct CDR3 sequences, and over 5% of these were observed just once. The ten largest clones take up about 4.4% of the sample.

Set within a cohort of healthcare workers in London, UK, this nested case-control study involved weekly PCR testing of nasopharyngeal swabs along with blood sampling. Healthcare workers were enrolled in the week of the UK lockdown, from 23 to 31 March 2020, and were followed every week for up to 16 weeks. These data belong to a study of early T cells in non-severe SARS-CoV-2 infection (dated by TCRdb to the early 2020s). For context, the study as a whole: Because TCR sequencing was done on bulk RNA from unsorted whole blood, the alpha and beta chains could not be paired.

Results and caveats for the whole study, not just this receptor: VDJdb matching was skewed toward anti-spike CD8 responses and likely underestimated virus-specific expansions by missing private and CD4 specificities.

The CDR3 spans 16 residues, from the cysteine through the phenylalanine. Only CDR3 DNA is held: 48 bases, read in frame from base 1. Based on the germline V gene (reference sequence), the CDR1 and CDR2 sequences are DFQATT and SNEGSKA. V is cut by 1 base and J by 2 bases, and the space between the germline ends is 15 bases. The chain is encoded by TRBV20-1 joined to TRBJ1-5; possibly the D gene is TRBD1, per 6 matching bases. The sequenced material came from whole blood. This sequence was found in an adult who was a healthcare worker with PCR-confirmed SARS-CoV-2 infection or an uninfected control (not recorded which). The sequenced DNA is TGCAGTGCTAGAGCCCAATCGAGGACAGGCAATCAGCCCCAGCATTTT. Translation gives CSARAQSRTGNQPQHF.